The 15 T cell receptor beta chains below all came from one sample that was sequenced in a study of human T cells and chemical hapten exposure. Time point denoted: pre-sensitization, week 0. Treatment meaning: therapeutic diphenylcyclopropenone sensitization with weekly scalp DPC. One entry per CDR3 protein results from TCRdb running MiXCR on the RACE reads. The sample includes 95,000 to 150,000 distinct CDR3 sequences, approximately 13% of them seen just once. The starting material was whole blood, obtained in connection with sensitization to the hapten diphenylcyclopropenone (DPC). The receptors come from a woman younger than 35 with alopecia areata. Some clones in this sample may be carry-over from other donors' samples.

This clonotype was counted at least ten times. The chain employs TRBV29-1 and TRBJ1-1; D is perhaps TRBD1 (5 bases). The CDR3 contains 13 residues. V was trimmed by 4 bases and J by 4 bases, leaving 13 bases between them. Germline V gives CDR1 SQVTM, CDR2 ANQGSEA. In DNA, the CDR3 is TGCAGCGTTGTTTCCGGGACGGCCACTGAAGCTTTCTTT. It yields the protein CSVVSGTATEAFF.

The chain joins TRBV5-4 to TRBJ2-7; 8 positions agree with TRBD2. With V trimmed by 4 bases and J by 2 bases, 5 bases remained unmatched. The CDR3 totals 14 residues. The germline CDR1 and CDR2 sequences are SGHNT and YYREEE (reference sequence). The CDR3 region has the DNA TGTGCCAGCAGCACACCGGGACTAGCCTACGAGCAGTACTTC. Amino acids: CASSTPGLAYEQYF. The variable domain in full, with the rest retrieved from reference TRBV5-4 and TRBJ2-7, is ETGVTQSPTHLIKTRGQQVTLRCSSQSGHNTVSWYQQALGQGPQFIFQYYREEENGRGNFPPRFSGLQFPNYSSELNVNALELDDSALYLCASSTPGLAYEQYFGPGTRLTVT.

CDR3 loop: CASSRRRIGGANYGYTF. CDR3 bases: TGTGCCAGCAGCCGGCGTAGGATCGGGGGCGCGAACTATGGCTACACCTTC. This chain joins TRBV7-2 and TRBJ1-2; possibly TRBD1 for D (6 bases). The CDR3 length is 17 residues. Germline values: CDR1 SGHTA, CDR2 FQGNSA. Trimming pared 5 bases from V and 2 bases from J, leaving 21 bases between.

This clonotype was detected ten times or more. This rearrangement joins TRBV27 to TRBJ2-3, with D possibly TRBD1 on 5 matching bases. The germline V and J ends were trimmed by 2 bases and 0 bases, with 9 bases remaining between them. CDR3 length equals 15 residues. Germline assignment: CDR1 MNHEY and CDR2 SMNVEV (reference sequence). In nucleotides, the CDR3 is TGTGCCAGCAGTTTAGGAAGGGGTAGCACAGATACGCAGTATTTT. Amino acid sequence: CASSLGRGSTDTQYF.

This clonotype was detected ten times or more. The gene calls are TRBV18 and TRBJ2-7; D unclear. This CDR3 is 12 amino acids long. V was pared by 2 bases and J by 3 bases, with 5 bases between. From germline, CDR1 is KGHSH and CDR2 LQKENI. The CDR3 loop reads CASSPGIYEQYF. The CDR3 nucleotides read TGTGCCAGCTCACCAGGTATCTACGAGCAGTACTTC.

This clonotype has more than one count but fewer than ten. The chain uses TRBV4-3 and TRBJ2-1; D is perhaps TRBD1 (6 bases). CDR3 length: 18 residues. From germline, CDR1 is LGHNA and CDR2 YSLEER. Trimming removed 0 bases at V and 3 bases at J, with 18 bases between. CDR3 protein: CASSQDRVRGGLYNEQFF. The CDR3 bases are TGCGCCAGCAGCCAAGATAGAGTTCGAGGGGGTCTCTACAATGAGCAGTTCTTC.

This clonotype appeared many times. This chain joins TRBV11-2 and TRBJ2-3; the D is unclear. This CDR3 has 14 amino acids. Germline V CDR1 and CDR2: SGHAT, FQNNGV. V lost 5 bases and J lost 2, with 11 bases in between. This chain's CDR3 is CASSPDGATDTQYF. CDR3 nucleotides: TGTGCCAGCAGCCCCGATGGAGCCACAGATACGCAGTATTTT.

The rearrangement links TRBV7-7 to TRBJ2-3, with D possibly being TRBD2 (6 bases). The CDR3 has 15 amino acids. Deletions cut 2 bases from V and 2 bases from J, with 11 bases between. Looked up from germline, CDR1 is SSHAT and CDR2 is FNYEAQ (reference sequence). This chain's CDR3 is CASSLSRGFTDTQYF. The CDR3 coding sequence is TGTGCCAGCAGCTTATCACGGGGGTTCACAGATACGCAGTATTTT. The full variable domain, rest sourced from reference TRBV7-7 and TRBJ2-3, is GAGVSQSPRYKVTKRGQDVTLRCDPISSHATLYWYQQALGQGPEFLTYFNYEAQPDKSGLPSDRFSAERPEGSISTLTIQRTEQRDSAMYRCASSLSRGFTDTQYFGPGTRLTVL.

This chain joins TRBV12-3 or TRBV12-4 and TRBJ2-1; 9 positions match TRBD1. The CDR3 has 13 residues. With V trimmed by 5 bases and J by 9 bases, 5 bases remained unmatched. In DNA form, the CDR3 reads TGTGCCAGCAGTCTACAGGGGGCTGCTGAGCAGTTCTTC. This codes for CASSLQGAAEQFF.

Ten or more counts support this clonotype. This chain uses TRBV4-3 with TRBJ1-2; a weak D match, TRBD1 (6 bases). CDR1 LGHNA and CDR2 YSLEER come from the germline V gene. This CDR3 contains 11 residues. Deletions cut 9 bases from V and 7 bases from J, with 12 bases between. The CDR3 here is CARNRVAGYTF. CDR3 nucleotides: TGCGCCAGAAACAGGGTGGCTGGCTACACCTTC.

In DNA form, the CDR3 reads TGTGCCAGCAGTTACGGCGGTCGCACAGATACGCAGTATTTT. Translated: CASSYGGRTDTQYF. The V and J genes are TRBV6-2 or TRBV6-3 and TRBJ2-3; no reliable D call. Germline values: CDR1 MNHEY, CDR2 SVGEGT. Trimming pared 2 bases from V and 1 base from J, leaving 7 bases between. CDR3 length equals 14 residues.

In this sample, this clonotype turned up a few times. This chain uses TRBV6-5 with TRBJ1-2, with a possible D match to TRBD1 (6 bases). Between the trimmed V and J ends, which lost 4 bases and 6 bases, there was a span of 15 bases. CDR3 size: 14 residues. Per germline, CDR1 MNHEY and CDR2 SVGAGI. The CDR3 DNA is TGTGCCAGCAGTTCACGCAGGGGAGTGGATGGCTACACCTTC. This encodes CASSSRRGVDGYTF.

V is TRBV5-4 and J is TRBJ2-3; D is unresolved. Germline lookup yields CDR1 SGHNT and CDR2 YYREEE (reference sequence). This CDR3 spans 14 amino acids. Trimming cost V 4 bases and J 1 base, with 10 bases left between them. CDR3 nucleotide sequence: TGTGCCAGCAGCCAACCCACGGGCACAGATACGCAGTATTTT. It translates to CASSQPTGTDTQYF.

This clonotype was counted many times. The chain uses TRBV6-5 and TRBJ1-4; possibly TRBD1 for D (5 bases). The CDR3 consists of 15 residues. The germline V and J ends were trimmed by 0 bases and 4 bases, with 9 bases remaining between them. Germline CDR1 is MNHEY and CDR2 is SVGAGI. CDR3 nucleotide sequence: TGTGCCAGCAGTTACTCAGGGACGGTTAATGAAAAACTGTTTTTT. It codes for CASSYSGTVNEKLFF.

This clonotype was picked up many times. The chain links TRBV10-3 to TRBJ2-3; 10 nucleotides line up with TRBD2. The CDR3 sequence is 15 residues long. Germline values: CDR1 ENHRY, CDR2 SYGVKD. With V trimmed by 2 bases and J by 5 bases, 4 bases remained unmatched. The CDR3 bases are TGTGCCATCAGTGAGGCTAGCGGGGGTGGAGATACGCAGTATTTT. This translates into CAISEASGGGDTQYF.